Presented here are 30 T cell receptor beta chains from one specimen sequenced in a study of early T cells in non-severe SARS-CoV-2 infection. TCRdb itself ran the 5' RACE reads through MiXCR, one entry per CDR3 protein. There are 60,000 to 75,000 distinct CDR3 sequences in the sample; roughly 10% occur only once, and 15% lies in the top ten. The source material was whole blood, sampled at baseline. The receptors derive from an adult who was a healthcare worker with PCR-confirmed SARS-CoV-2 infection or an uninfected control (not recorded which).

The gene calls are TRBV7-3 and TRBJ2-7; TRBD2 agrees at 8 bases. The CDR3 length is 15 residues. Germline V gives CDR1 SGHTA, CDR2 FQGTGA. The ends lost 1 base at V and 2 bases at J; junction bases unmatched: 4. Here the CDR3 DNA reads TGTGCCAGCAGCTTAAATCCGGGAGGGCCCTACGAGCAGTACTTC. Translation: CASSLNPGGPYEQYF.

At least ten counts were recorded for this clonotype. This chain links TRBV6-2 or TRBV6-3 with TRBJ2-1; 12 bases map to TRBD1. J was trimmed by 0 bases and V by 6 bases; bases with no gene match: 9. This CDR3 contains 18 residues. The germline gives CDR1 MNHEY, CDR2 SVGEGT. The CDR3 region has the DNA TGTGCCAGCAGCCCGGGACAGGGGGCGCCGAGCTCCTACAATGAGCAGTTCTTC. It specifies CASSPGQGAPSSYNEQFF.

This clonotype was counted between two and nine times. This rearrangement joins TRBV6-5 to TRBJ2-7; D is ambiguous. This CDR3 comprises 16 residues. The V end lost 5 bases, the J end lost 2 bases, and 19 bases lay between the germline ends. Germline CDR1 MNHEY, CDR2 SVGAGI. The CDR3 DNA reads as TGTGCCAGCAGTCCCTCGCGGATGGGCAGCACCTACGAGCAGTACTTC. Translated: CASSPSRMGSTYEQYF.

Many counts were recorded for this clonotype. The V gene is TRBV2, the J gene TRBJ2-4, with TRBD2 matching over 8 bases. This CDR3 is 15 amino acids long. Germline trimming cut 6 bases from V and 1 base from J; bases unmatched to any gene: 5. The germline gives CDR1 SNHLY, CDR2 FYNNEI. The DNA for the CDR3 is TGTGCCAGCAGAAAGCGGGAGATGGCCAAAAACATTCAGTACTTC. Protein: CASRKREMAKNIQYF.

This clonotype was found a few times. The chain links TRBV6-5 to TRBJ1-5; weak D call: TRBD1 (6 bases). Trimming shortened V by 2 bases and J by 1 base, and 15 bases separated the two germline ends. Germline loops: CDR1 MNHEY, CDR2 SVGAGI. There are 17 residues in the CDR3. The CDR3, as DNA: TGTGCCAGCAGTTACGAGCCAGGGGTTTTGAGCAATCAGCCCCAGCATTTT. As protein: CASSYEPGVLSNQPQHF.

The CDR3 reads CASTKDSATNEKLFF. The CDR3 DNA follows: TGTGCCAGCACCAAGGACAGTGCAACTAATGAAAAACTGTTTTTT. This chain links TRBV7-8 with TRBJ1-4, with a possible D match to TRBD1 (6 bases). The germline V gene has CDR1 SGHVS and CDR2 FQNEAQ. CDR3 length: 15 residues. The V and J ends lost 7 bases and 0 bases respectively, with 12 bases between them.

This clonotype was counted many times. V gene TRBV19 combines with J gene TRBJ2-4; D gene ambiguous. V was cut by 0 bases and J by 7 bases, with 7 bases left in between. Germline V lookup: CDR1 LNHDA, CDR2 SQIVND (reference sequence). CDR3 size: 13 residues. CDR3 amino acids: CASSIDPENIQYF. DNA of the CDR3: TGTGCCAGTAGTATAGACCCGGAGAACATTCAGTACTTC.

The CDR3 is CSVETGYEQYF. CDR3 bases: TGCAGCGTTGAAACGGGTTACGAGCAGTACTTC. The rearrangement joins TRBV29-1 to TRBJ2-7, with D uncertain. Trimming pared 2 bases from V and 4 bases from J, leaving 6 bases between. CDR1 and CDR2 (germline): SQVTM, ANQGSEA. The CDR3 has 11 amino acids.

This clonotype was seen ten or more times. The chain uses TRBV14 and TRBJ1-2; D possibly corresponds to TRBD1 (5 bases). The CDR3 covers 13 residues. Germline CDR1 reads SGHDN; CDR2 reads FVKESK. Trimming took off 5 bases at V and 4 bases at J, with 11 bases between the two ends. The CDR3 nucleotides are TGTGCCAGCAGCTCCCGGGACGGCTATGGCTACACCTTC. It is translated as CASSSRDGYGYTF.

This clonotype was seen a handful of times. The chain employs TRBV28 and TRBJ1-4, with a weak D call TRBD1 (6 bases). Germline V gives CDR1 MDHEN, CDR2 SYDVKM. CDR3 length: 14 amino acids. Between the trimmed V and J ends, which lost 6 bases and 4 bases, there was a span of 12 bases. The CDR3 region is CASSVTGLNEKLFF. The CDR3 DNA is TGTGCCAGCAGCGTGACAGGACTTAATGAAAAACTGTTTTTT. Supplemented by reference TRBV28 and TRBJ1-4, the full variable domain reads DVKVTQSSRYLVKRTGEKVFLECVQDMDHENMFWYRQDPGLGLRLIYFSYDVKMKEKGDIPEGYSVSREKKERFSLILESASTNQTSMYLCASSVTGLNEKLFFGSGTQLSVL.

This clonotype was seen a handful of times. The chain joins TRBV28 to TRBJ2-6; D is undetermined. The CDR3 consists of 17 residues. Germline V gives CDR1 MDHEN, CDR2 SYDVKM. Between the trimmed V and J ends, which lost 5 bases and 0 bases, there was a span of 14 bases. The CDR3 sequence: CASSPSDIFSGANVLTF. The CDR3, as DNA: TGTGCCAGCAGTCCCTCCGACATTTTCTCTGGGGCCAACGTCCTGACTTTC.

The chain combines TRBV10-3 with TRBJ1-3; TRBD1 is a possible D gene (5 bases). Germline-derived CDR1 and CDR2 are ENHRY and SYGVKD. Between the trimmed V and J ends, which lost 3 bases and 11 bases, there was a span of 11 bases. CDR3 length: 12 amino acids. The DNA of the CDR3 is TGTGCCATCAGTGAAGGGCCCAGGGCCATATATTTT. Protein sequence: CAISEGPRAIYF.

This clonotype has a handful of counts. As DNA, the CDR3 is TGTGCCAGCACAGGGGACTCCTATAATTCACCCCTCCACTTT. It encodes CASTGDSYNSPLHF. The V and J genes are TRBV19 and TRBJ1-6; 7 nucleotides align to TRBD1. CDR3 size: 14 residues. Germline trimming cut 9 bases from V and 0 bases from J; bases unmatched to any gene: 2. Germline V gives CDR1 LNHDA, CDR2 SQIVND (reference sequence).

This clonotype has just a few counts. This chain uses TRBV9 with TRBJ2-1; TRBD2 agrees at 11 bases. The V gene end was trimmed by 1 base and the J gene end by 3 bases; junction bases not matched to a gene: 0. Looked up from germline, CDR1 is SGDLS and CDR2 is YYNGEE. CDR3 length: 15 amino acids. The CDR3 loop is CASSVLAGGYNEQFF. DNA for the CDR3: TGTGCCAGCAGCGTACTAGCGGGAGGCTACAATGAGCAGTTCTTC.

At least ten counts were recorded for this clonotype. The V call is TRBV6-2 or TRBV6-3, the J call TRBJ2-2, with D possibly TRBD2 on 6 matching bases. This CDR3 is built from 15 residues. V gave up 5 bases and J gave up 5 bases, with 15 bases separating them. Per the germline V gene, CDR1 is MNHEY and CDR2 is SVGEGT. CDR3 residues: CASSRKSAGTGELFF. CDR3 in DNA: TGTGCCAGCAGTAGGAAATCGGCGGGAACCGGGGAGCTGTTTTTT.

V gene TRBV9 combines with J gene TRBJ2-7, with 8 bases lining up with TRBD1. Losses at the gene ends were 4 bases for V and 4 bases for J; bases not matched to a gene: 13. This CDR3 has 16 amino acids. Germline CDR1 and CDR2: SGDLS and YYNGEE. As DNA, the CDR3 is TGTGCCAGCAGCCCCTTACTCGACAGGGGTGTTTACGAGCAGTACTTC. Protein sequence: CASSPLLDRGVYEQYF.

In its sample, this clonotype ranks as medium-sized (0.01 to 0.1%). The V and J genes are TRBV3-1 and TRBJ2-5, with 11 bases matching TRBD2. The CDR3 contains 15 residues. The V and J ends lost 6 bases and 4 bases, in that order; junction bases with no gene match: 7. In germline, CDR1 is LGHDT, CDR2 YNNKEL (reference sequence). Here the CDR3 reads CASSRLAGLGETQYF. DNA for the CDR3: TGTGCCAGCAGTAGACTAGCGGGATTGGGAGAGACCCAGTACTTC.

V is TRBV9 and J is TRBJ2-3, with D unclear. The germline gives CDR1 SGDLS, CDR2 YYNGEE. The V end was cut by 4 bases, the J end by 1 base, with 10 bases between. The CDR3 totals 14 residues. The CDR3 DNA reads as TGTGCCAGCAGCCTCCGCTATGGCACAGATACGCAGTATTTT. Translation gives CASSLRYGTDTQYF. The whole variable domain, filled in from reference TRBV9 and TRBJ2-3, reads DSGVTQTPKHLITATGQRVTLRCSPRSGDLSVYWYQQSLDQGLQFLIQYYNGEERAKGNILERFSAQQFPDLHSELNLSSLELGDSALYFCASSLRYGTDTQYFGPGTRLTVL.

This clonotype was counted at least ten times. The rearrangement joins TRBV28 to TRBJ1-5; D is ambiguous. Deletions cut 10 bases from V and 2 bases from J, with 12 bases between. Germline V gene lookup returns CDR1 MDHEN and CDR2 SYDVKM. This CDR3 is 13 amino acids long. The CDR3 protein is CANKGSGNQPQHF. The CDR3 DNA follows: TGTGCCAACAAAGGCTCTGGCAATCAGCCCCAGCATTTT.

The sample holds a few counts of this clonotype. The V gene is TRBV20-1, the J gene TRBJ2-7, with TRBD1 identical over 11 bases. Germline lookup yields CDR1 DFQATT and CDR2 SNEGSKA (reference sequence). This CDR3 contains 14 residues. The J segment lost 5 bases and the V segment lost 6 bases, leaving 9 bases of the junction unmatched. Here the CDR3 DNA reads TGCAGTGCAAACGGACAGGGGGCCGTGAACGAGCAGTACTTC. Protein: CSANGQGAVNEQYF.

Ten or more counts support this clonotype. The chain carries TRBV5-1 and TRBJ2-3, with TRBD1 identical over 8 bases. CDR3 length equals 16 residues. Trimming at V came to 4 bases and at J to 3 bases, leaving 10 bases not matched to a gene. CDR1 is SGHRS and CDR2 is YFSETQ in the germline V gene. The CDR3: CASSKNQRQGTDTQYF. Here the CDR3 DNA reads TGCGCCAGCAGCAAGAACCAAAGACAGGGGACAGATACGCAGTATTTT.

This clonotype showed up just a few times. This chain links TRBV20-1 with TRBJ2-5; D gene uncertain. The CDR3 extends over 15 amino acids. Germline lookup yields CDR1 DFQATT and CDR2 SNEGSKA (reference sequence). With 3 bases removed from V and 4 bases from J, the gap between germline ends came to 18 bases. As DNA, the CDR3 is TGCAGTGCTAGGTCGGCTGCCACCATCTTAGAGACCCAGTACTTC. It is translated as CSARSAATILETQYF.

CDR3 coding DNA: TGCGCCAGCAGCCAACGGACAGGGGGCAATCAGCCCCAGCATTTT. Translation gives CASSQRTGGNQPQHF. This chain links TRBV4-3 with TRBJ1-5, with 9 bases aligning to TRBD1. The ends lost 2 bases at V and 2 bases at J; junction bases unmatched: 1. CDR1 is LGHNA and CDR2 is YSLEER in the germline V gene. This CDR3 is built from 15 residues.

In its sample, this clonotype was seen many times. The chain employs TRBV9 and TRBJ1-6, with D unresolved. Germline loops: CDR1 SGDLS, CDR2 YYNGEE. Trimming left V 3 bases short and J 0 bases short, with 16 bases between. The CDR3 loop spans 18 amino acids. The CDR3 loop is CASSALDRVSSYNSPLHF. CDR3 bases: TGTGCCAGCAGCGCCCTGGACCGCGTCAGCTCCTATAATTCACCCCTCCACTTT.

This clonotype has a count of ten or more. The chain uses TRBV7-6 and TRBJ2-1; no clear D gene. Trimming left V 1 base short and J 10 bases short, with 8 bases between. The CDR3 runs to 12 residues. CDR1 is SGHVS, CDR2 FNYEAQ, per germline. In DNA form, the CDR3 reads TGTGCCAGCAGCTTAGTCGGCAGGGAGCAGTTCTTC. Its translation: CASSLVGREQFF.

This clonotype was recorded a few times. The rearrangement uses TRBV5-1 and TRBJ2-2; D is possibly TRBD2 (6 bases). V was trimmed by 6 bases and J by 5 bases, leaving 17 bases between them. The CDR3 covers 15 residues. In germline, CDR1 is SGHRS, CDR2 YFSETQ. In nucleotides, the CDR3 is TGCGCCAGCAATCAAGCGGAGGGGCTTACCGGGGAGCTGTTTTTT. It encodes CASNQAEGLTGELFF.

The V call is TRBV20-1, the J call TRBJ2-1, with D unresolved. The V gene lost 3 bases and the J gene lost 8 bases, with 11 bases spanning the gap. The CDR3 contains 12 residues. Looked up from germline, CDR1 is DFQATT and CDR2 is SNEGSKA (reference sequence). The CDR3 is CSARYLGDEQFF. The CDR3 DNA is TGCAGTGCTAGGTACCTGGGCGATGAGCAGTTCTTC.

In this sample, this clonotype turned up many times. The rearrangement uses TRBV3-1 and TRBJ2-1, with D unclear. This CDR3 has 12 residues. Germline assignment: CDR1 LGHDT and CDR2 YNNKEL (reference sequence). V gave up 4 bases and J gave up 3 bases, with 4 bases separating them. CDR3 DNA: TGTGCCAGCAGCCCGGACTACAATGAGCAGTTCTTC. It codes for CASSPDYNEQFF.

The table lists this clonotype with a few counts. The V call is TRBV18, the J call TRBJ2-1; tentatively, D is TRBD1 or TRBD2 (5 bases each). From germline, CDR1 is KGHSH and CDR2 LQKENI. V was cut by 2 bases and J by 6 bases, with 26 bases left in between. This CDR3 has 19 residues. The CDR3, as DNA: TGTGCCAGCTCACCATCACTTTTCGGGGCCAGCCTAGACGGCAATGAGCAGTTCTTC. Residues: CASSPSLFGASLDGNEQFF.

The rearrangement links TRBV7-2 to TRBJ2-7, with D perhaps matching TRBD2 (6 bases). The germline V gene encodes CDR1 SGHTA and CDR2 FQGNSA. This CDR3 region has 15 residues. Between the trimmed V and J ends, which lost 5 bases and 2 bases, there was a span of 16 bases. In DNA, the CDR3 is TGTGCCAGCAGCCTATCCGGGGGATGGACCTACGAGCAGTACTTC. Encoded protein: CASSLSGGWTYEQYF.